This T cell receptor beta chain came from a study of cytomegalovirus exposure and HLA in healthy donors. Whole-study context: Researchers previously reported finding 90 million to 120 million unique TCR beta sequences from 150 million to 200 million T cells.

Overall study results and limits: For most TCR beta V segments, an earlier analysis put the productive rate at about 87% or about 30% of the time. A later analysis showed that HLA-associated TCR beta chains had undergone more clonal expansion than equally common others. The classifier, whose performance was assessed in both the original and validation cohorts, reportedly diagnosed cytomegalovirus status with high specificity and sensitivity.

With 60 Vbeta and 13 Jbeta primers, the PCR was carried out. The table came from immunoSEQ multiplex PCR; TCRdb's copy has only in-frame clones and leaves some out. This sample has approximately 120,000 clones, with around 76% found just once. Comment on this clone: Its antigen is as yet unknown. A read error may produce the germline difference seen at one junction end.

This CDR3 comprises 14 residues. The germline CDR1 and CDR2 sequences are SGHNT and YYREEE (reference sequence). The rearrangement uses TRBV5-4 and TRBJ2-7; tentative D call: TRBD1 (7 bases). The sample consisted of PBMCs. The TCR sequence derives from an older woman in good health and CMV-seropositive. Here the CDR3 reads CASSLEGAGDEQYF. As DNA, the CDR3 is TGTGCCAGCAGTTTGGAGGGGGCGGGTGACGAGCAGTACTTC.